The sequence of this T cell receptor beta chain was determined in a study of blood T cells in healthy people across ages. Alongside a J-beta primer mix, a sample-barcoded 5' primer served in a second PCR lasting about 7 to 11 cycles. Via MiXCR, TCRdb re-called the 5' RACE reads, giving one row per CDR3 protein. The repertoire includes 1.4 million to 1.5 million distinct CDR3 sequences, approximately 42% of them detected once, and approximately 7.9% sits in the top ten. As regards this clonotype: At one end, the junction sequence differs from germline, possibly due to a read error.

This CDR3 is built from 14 residues. CDR1 is SGHTA and CDR2 is FQGNSA in the germline V gene. This clonotype originated in a woman aged 18-30 years in good health. The V call is TRBV7-2, the J call TRBJ2-3; TRBD2 matches at 11 bases. What was sequenced was blood. CDR3 residues: CVSRPTSGVDTQYF. DNA of the CDR3: TGTGTCAGCAGGCCGACTAGCGGGGTAGATACGCAGTATTTT.